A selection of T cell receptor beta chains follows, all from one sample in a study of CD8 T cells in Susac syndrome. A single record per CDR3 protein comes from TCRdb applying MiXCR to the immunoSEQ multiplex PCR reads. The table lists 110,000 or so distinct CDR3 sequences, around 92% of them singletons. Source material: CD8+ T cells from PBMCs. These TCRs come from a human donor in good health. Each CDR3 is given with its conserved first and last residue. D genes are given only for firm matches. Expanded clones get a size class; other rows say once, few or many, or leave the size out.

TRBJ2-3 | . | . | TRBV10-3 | TGTGCCATCAGGGACCGGGACCCCCACTTAGCAGATACGCAGTATTTT | CAIRDRDPHLADTQYF
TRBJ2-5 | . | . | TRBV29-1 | TGCAGCGCGATAGGAGACTCTGGTGTGACCCAGTACTTC | CSAIGDSGVTQYF
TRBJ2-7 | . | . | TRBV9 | TGTGCCAGCAGCGCTGAACCCCTGAGCTCCTACGAGCAGTACTTC | CASSAEPLSSYEQYF
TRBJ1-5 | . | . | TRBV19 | TGTGCCAGTAGTAAGCCGGGACAACGGGACCAGCCCCAGCATTTT | CASSKPGQRDQPQHF
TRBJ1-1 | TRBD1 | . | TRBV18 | TGTGCCAGCTCACCACGACAGGGTGACACTGAAGCTTTCTTT | CASSPRQGDTEAFF
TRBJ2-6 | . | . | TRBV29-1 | TGCAGCGTTGCCCTGAACTCTGGGGCCAACGTCCTGACTTTC | CSVALNSGANVLTF
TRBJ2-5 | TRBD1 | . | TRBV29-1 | TGCAGCGTGGACAGGGGGAGCGGAGAGACCCAGTACTTC | CSVDRGSGETQYF
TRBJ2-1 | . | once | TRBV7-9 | TGTGCCAGCAGCTTAGAGAGGAGGGGGTGGAATGAGCAGTTCTTC | CASSLERRGWNEQFF
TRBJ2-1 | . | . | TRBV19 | TGTGCCAGTAGCCAAGCTCCTAACAATGAGCAGTTCTTC | CASSQAPNNEQFF
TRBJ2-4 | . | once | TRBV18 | TGTGCCAGCTCACCCCGACAAGGGATGAACATTCAGTACTTC | CASSPRQGMNIQYF
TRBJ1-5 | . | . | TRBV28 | TGTGCCAGCAGTCACGGCGCACGGCTAAGCAATCAGCCCCAGCATTTT | CASSHGARLSNQPQHF
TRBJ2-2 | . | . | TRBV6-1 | TGTGCCAGCAAAAGGATTACCACCGGGGAGCTGTTTTTT | CASKRITTGELFF
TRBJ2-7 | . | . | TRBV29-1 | TGCAGCGTTGGACAGGCGACATCCTACGAGCAGTACTTC | CSVGQATSYEQYF
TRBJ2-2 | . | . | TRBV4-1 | TGCGCCAGCAGCCAAGACCAGGGTGGCACCGGGGAGCTGTTTTTT | CASSQDQGGTGELFF
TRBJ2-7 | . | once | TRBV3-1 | TGTGCCAGCAGCCAAGATTGGGCGACAGTCATGACGAGCTCCTACGAGCAGTACTTC | CASSQDWATVMTSSYEQYF
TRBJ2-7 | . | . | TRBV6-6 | TGTGCCAGCAGACAGGGAGCCTACGAGCAGTACTTC | CASRQGAYEQYF
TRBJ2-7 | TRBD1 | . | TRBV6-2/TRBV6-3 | TGTGCCAGCAGGTTCGACCGGACAGGGACTTGGTCCTACGAGCAGTACTTC | CASRFDRTGTWSYEQYF
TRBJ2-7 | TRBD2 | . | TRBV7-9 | TGTGCCAGCAGAGATGGGACTAGCGGGAGACGCGAGCAGTACTTC | CASRDGTSGRREQYF
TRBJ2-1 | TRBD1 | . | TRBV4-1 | TGCGCCAGCAGGGTTCTCGGACAGGGGGAAATCGATGAGCAGTTCTTC | CASRVLGQGEIDEQFF
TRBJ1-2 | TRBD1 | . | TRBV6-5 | TGTGCCAGCAGTTACCCCTCCAGAGGGGGCGGGTATGGCTACACCTTC | CASSYPSRGGGYGYTF
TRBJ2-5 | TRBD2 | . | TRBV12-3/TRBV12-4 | TGTGCCAGCAGTTTGCGGGAGTTAACAGAGACCCAGTACTTC | CASSLRELTETQYF
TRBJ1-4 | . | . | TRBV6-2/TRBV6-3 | TGTGCCAGCAACGCCGGGACGAGCCTTGAAAAACTGTTTTTT | CASNAGTSLEKLFF